A single sample gave rise to the 10 T cell receptor beta chains below, sequenced in a study of cytomegalovirus exposure and HLA in healthy donors. The primer mix had 60 Vbeta and 13 Jbeta primers. Assay: immunoSEQ multiplex PCR; the TCRdb copy retains only in-frame clones and omits some. This table has about 160,000 clones, 75% to 85% appearing once. What was sequenced was PBMCs. Receptors originate from a girl aged 2 to 9 in good health and CMV-seropositive.

The chain combines TRBV30 with TRBJ1-2, with D unresolved. Trimming took 5 bases from V and 1 from J, leaving 8 bases between them. Germline loops: CDR1 GTSNPN, CDR2 SVGIG (reference sequence). The CDR3 is 12 amino acids. The CDR3 sequence: CAWSVNNYGYTF. CDR3 DNA sequence: TGTGCCTGGTCGGTTAATAACTATGGCTACACCTTC.

The chain links TRBV7-8 to TRBJ1-3, with D hard to call. Germline V gene data show CDR1 as SGHVS and CDR2 as FQNEAQ. The CDR3 runs 14 residues. The V end was cut by 0 bases, the J end by 0 bases, with 3 bases between. CDR3 bases: TGTGCCAGCAGCTTAGCCGGCTCTGGAAACACCATATATTTT. Translation: CASSLAGSGNTIYF.

V usage is TRBV2 and J usage is TRBJ2-7, with 7 bases identical to TRBD1. The CDR3 spans 12 residues. Germline assignment: CDR1 SNHLY and CDR2 FYNNEI. V shed 8 bases, J shed 3 bases, and the junction held 4 bases outside the gene matches. The CDR3, as DNA: TGTGCCAGCCTAGGGGGCTACTACGAGCAGTACTTC. Translation: CASLGGYYEQYF.

Details on this clone: The same CDR3 arises from other DNA sequences in this sample as well. The chain uses TRBV13 and TRBJ2-7; 7 positions agree with TRBD2. From germline, CDR1 is PRHDT and CDR2 FYEKMQ (reference sequence). V lost 3 bases, J lost 1 base, and 3 bases stayed unmatched. CDR3 size: 14 residues. The CDR3 DNA sequence: TGTGCCAGCAGCTTCGGCGGGAGTTCCTACGAGCAGTACTTC. This gives the protein CASSFGGSSYEQYF.

The chain joins TRBV7-3 to TRBJ2-3; TRBD2 might be the D (5 bases). The CDR3 extends over 13 amino acids. V was cut by 5 bases and J by 2 bases, with 8 bases left in between. CDR1 and CDR2 (germline): SGHTA, FQGTGA. The CDR3 loop reads CASSPDSTDTQYF. DNA of the CDR3: TGTGCCAGCAGCCCGGACTCCACAGATACGCAGTATTTT.

This clone was seen a single time. The chain's CDR3 is CASSPPGGASGRKSYTGELFF. The CDR3 coding sequence is TGCGCCAGCAGCCCCCCAGGCGGGGCTAGCGGGAGGAAGTCATACACCGGGGAGCTGTTTTTT. The chain is built from TRBV5-1 and TRBJ2-2, with 11 positions matching TRBD2. J was trimmed by 3 bases and V by 4 bases; bases with no gene match: 20. The CDR3 has 21 amino acids. CDR1 and CDR2 from the germline V gene are SGHRS and YFSETQ.

The chain recombines TRBV15 with TRBJ2-5; 7 bases are a match to TRBD1. The germline V gene has CDR1 LNHNV and CDR2 YYDKDF (reference sequence). Germline trimming cut 0 bases from V and 11 bases from J; bases unmatched to any gene: 12. The CDR3 extends over 15 amino acids. The CDR3 loop is CATSRDRQGLREQYF. CDR3 nucleotide sequence: TGTGCCACCAGCAGAGATCGACAGGGATTGAGGGAGCAGTACTTC.

The chain is built from TRBV7-8 and TRBJ2-5; no clear D. The germline gives CDR1 SGHVS, CDR2 FQNEAQ. V lost 5 bases, J lost 5 bases, and 9 bases lay in between. CDR3 length: 12 amino acids. The CDR3 spells CASSQEWETQYF. The DNA for the CDR3 is TGTGCCAGCAGCCAAGAGTGGGAGACCCAGTACTTC.

The V call is TRBV4-2, the J call TRBJ1-1, with D maybe TRBD1 (5 bases). The CDR3 sequence is 15 residues long. The V gene's germline CDR1 is LGHNA and CDR2 YNFKEQ. Trimming removed 0 bases at V and 5 bases at J, with 13 bases between. The CDR3 region has the DNA TGTGCCAGCAGCCAAGATAATTATGCAGGGACTGAAGCTTTCTTT. As protein: CASSQDNYAGTEAFF.

The rearrangement joins TRBV5-1 to TRBJ2-2; 12 bases line up with TRBD1. There are 17 residues in the CDR3. CDR1 and CDR2 from the germline V gene are SGHRS and YFSETQ. V shed 4 bases, J shed 1 base, and the junction held 5 bases outside the gene matches. The CDR3 reads CASSRGTGGVNTGELFF. As DNA, the CDR3 is TGCGCCAGCAGCCGCGGGACAGGGGGCGTGAACACCGGGGAGCTGTTTTTT.